The entry below gives a single T cell receptor beta chain sequence along with its context. Methods used by the authors: Estimated nucleated cell counts came from reference gene primer amplification. Sequencing used immunoSEQ multiplex PCR; TCRdb keeps in-frame clones, though not all of them. D and trimming were read from the DNA, whereas the V and J calls and clone size are those reported in that table. In the table there are 100,000 to 120,000 clones, about 75% of which are singletons. This CDR3 has 14 amino acids. The ends were cut back, 7 bases at V and 3 bases at J, with 17 bases in the middle. The germline gives CDR1 SGHTS, CDR2 YDEGEE. This specimen belongs to a study of blood T cell repertoires in COVID-19. On the study more broadly: Acute and convalescent COVID-19 samples came from the United States, Italy and Spain.

The rearrangement links TRBV5-8 to TRBJ2-7; tentatively, D is TRBD2 (6 bases). The TCR comes from a woman aged 70 to 79 with acute or convalescent COVID-19. What was sequenced was peripheral blood. CDR3 DNA: TGTGCCAGCTCACGGTCCGGGGGTCGCTACGAGCAGTACTTC. Protein: CASSRSGGRYEQYF.